The rows below give T cell receptor beta chains drawn from one sample of a study of blood T cell repertoires in COVID-19. Profiled with immunoSEQ multiplex PCR; TCRdb holds only in-frame clones, not every one. The sample carries about 160,000 clones, under 95% recorded once. The sequenced sample consisted of peripheral blood. Receptor source: a man younger than 30 with acute or convalescent COVID-19. CDR3s include the opening cysteine and the closing phenylalanine or tryptophan. Fields, in order: CDR3 protein, CDR3 DNA, V gene, D gene, J gene. A D gene is named only where the DNA matches it firmly.

CDR3 protein: CATSDPYDSYGYTF
CDR3 DNA: TGTGCCACCAGTGACCCGTATGACAGCTATGGCTACACCTTC
V gene: TRBV24-1
D gene: -
J gene: TRBJ1-2

CDR3 protein: CASSERGTGGPENYGYTF
CDR3 DNA: TGCGCCAGCAGCGAGAGGGGGACAGGGGGCCCGGAAAACTATGGCTACACCTTC
V gene: TRBV5-1
D gene: TRBD1
J gene: TRBJ1-2

CDR3 protein: CASSPPTSVGSNEQFF
CDR3 DNA: TGTGCCAGCTCACCACCGACTAGCGTAGGATCCAATGAGCAGTTCTTC
V gene: TRBV18
D gene: TRBD2
J gene: TRBJ2-1

CDR3 protein: CASSKDGNTEAFF
CDR3 DNA: TGTGCCAGTAGTAAAGACGGTAACACTGAAGCTTTCTTT
V gene: TRBV19
D gene: -
J gene: TRBJ1-1

CDR3 protein: CASTILAGPNNEQFF
CDR3 DNA: TGTGCCAGCACCATACTAGCGGGGCCGAACAATGAGCAGTTCTTC
V gene: TRBV6-5
D gene: TRBD2
J gene: TRBJ2-1

CDR3 protein: CASSKLILGEENSPLHF
CDR3 DNA: TGTGCCAGCAGCAAACTGATCTTAGGGGAGGAAAATTCACCCCTCCACTTT
V gene: TRBV3-1/TRBV3-2
D gene: -
J gene: TRBJ1-6

CDR3 protein: CASSGHRGNTEAFF
CDR3 DNA: TGTGCCAGCAGCGGACACAGGGGGAACACTGAAGCTTTCTTT
V gene: TRBV9
D gene: TRBD1
J gene: TRBJ1-1

CDR3 protein: CASSLGQKRSSGNTIYF
CDR3 DNA: TGTGCCAGCAGCCTGGGACAGAAACGAAGCTCTGGAAACACCATATATTTT
V gene: TRBV9
D gene: TRBD1
J gene: TRBJ1-3

CDR3 protein: CATSDLTGGNNQPQHF
CDR3 DNA: TGTGCCACCAGTGATTTGACAGGGGGTAACAATCAGCCCCAGCATTTT
V gene: TRBV24-1
D gene: TRBD1
J gene: TRBJ1-5

CDR3 protein: CASSKKRGGQGYSGNTIYF
CDR3 DNA: TGTGCCAGCAGCAAAAAAAGGGGGGGACAGGGGTACTCTGGAAACACCATATATTTT
V gene: TRBV21-1
D gene: -
J gene: TRBJ1-3

CDR3 protein: CASSVPRDEQYF
CDR3 DNA: TGCGCCAGCAGTGTCCCCCGGGACGAGCAGTACTTC
V gene: TRBV10-2
D gene: -
J gene: TRBJ2-7

CDR3 protein: CASSYSHSGNTIYF
CDR3 DNA: TGTGCCAGCAGTTACTCTCACTCTGGAAACACCATATATTTT
V gene: TRBV6-6
D gene: -
J gene: TRBJ1-3

CDR3 protein: CAWSVWGGRGHNEQFF
CDR3 DNA: TGTGCCTGGAGTGTATGGGGCGGGAGGGGACACAATGAGCAGTTCTTC
V gene: TRBV30
D gene: TRBD2
J gene: TRBJ2-1

CDR3 protein: CASSQLGQTYNQPQHF
CDR3 DNA: TGTGCCAGCAGCCAACTTGGACAGACATACAATCAGCCCCAGCATTTT
V gene: TRBV3-1/TRBV3-2
D gene: -
J gene: TRBJ1-5

CDR3 protein: CASSLGAGPREQYF
CDR3 DNA: TGCGCCAGCAGCTTGGGGGCAGGGCCACGGGAGCAGTACTTC
V gene: TRBV5-1
D gene: -
J gene: TRBJ2-7